This T cell receptor (beta chain) emerged from a study of CD8 T cells in ankylosing spondylitis. The length of the CDR3 is 17 residues. Trimming removed 7 bases from V and 4 bases from J; junction bases left unmatched: 17. Germline V gene data show CDR1 as SNHLY and CDR2 as FYNNEI. This clonotype was seen just once. Its target is unknown. With molecular barcodes, quantitative 5'-RACE was used to make the TCR beta libraries. TCRdb re-called the 5' RACE reads with MiXCR, one entry per CDR3 protein. The sample carries roughly 180,000 distinct CDR3 sequences, around 13% recorded once. General observations from the study: A number of the motif variants had already been described in reactive arthritis synovial fluid and blood. Peripheral blood samples showed relatively rare disease-linked clones, and these clones were CD8+. Ankylosing spondylitis blood appeared to be characterized by a TCR beta motif of eight highly homologous variants.

The sequencing input was blood, either unsorted or a sorted T cell fraction (not recorded which). The sequence was collected from a male donor with ankylosing spondylitis or in good health (not recorded which). The chain joins TRBV2 to TRBJ2-7; 9 bases fit TRBD2. The CDR3 bases are TGTGCCAGCACTTCAGGGGTTAGCGGGAGAGGGTTGTACGAGCAGTACTTC. It yields the protein CASTSGVSGRGLYEQYF.